These 4 T cell receptor beta chains were sequenced from one sample in a study of blood T cell repertoires in COVID-19. The repertoire was sequenced with immunoSEQ multiplex PCR; TCRdb's copy has only in-frame clones and lacks some. The sample holds under 200,000 clones; around 84% are singletons and the top ten take around 7%. Sequenced material: peripheral blood. These receptors were obtained from a man aged 50 or older with active or convalescent COVID-19.

This chain uses TRBV18 with TRBJ1-2; possibly TRBD1 for D (5 bases). The CDR3 is 14 amino acids. Germline V gives CDR1 KGHSH, CDR2 LQKENI. The ends were cut back, 0 bases at V and 1 base at J, with 6 bases in the middle. The CDR3 here is CASSPPGGNYGYTF. The CDR3 DNA sequence: TGTGCCAGCTCACCACCCGGGGGTAACTATGGCTACACCTTC.

Written as DNA, the CDR3 is TGTGCCAGCAGCAATCCCGGGTTCTACGAGCAGTACTTC. As protein: CASSNPGFYEQYF. This chain uses TRBV5-6 with TRBJ2-7; D is unresolved. In germline, CDR1 is SGHDT, CDR2 YYEEEE. V was shortened by 4 bases and J by 3 bases, with 11 bases between the two germline ends. This CDR3 spans 13 amino acids.

This clone was observed a single time. The rearrangement joins TRBV19 to TRBJ2-5, with 14 bases identical to TRBD2. CDR1 is LNHDA and CDR2 is SQIVND in the germline V gene (reference sequence). V shed 4 bases, J shed 4 bases, and the junction held 5 bases outside the gene matches. The CDR3 runs 16 residues. The DNA of the CDR3 is TGTGCCAGTAGTAGGGGACTAGCGGGAGTTGCAGAGACCCAGTACTTC. This codes for CASSRGLAGVAETQYF. Based on the CDR3 plus reference TRBV19 and TRBJ2-5, the full variable domain is DGGITQSPKYLFRKEGQNVTLSCEQNLNHDAMYWYRQDPGQGLRLIYYSQIVNDFQKGDIAEGYSVSREKKESFPLTVTSAQKNPTAFYLCASSRGLAGVAETQYFGPGTRLLVL.

The rearrangement uses TRBV4-3 and TRBJ2-5, with D perhaps matching TRBD2 (6 bases). This CDR3 contains 15 residues. The germline V and J ends were trimmed by 0 bases and 4 bases, with 12 bases remaining between them. Per germline, CDR1 LGHNA and CDR2 YSLEER. CDR3 sequence reads: CASSQDMRGGETQYF. The CDR3 DNA sequence: TGCGCCAGCAGCCAAGATATGCGGGGAGGAGAGACCCAGTACTTC.